A selection of T cell receptor beta chains follows, all from one sample in a study of persistence of HIV-infected CD4 T cells. Clones were read by immunoSEQ multiplex PCR, and TCRdb kept only the in-frame ones, dropping some. Of 30,000 to 35,000 clones in the sample, 82% were seen once. No cognate antigen is known for these TCRs. The material sequenced was CD4+ T cells sorted from PBMCs after roughly 17-hour stimulation, taken from a patient who received antiretroviral therapy. These receptors were obtained from an adult woman with HIV who was CMV-seropositive. The CDR3 runs from the conserved cysteine through the conserved F or W. D genes are given only for firm matches. Expanded clones get a size class; other rows say once, few or many, or leave the size out.

j_call cdr3_length v_call d_call clone_size cdr3_nt cdr3_aa
TRBJ1-2 15 TRBV5-4 . . TGTGCCAGCAGCCGGCAGGGGACCTATATATCTGGCTACACCTTC CASSRQGTYISGYTF
TRBJ1-1 11 TRBV20-1 . . TGCAGTGTCAAGGGGAACACTGAAGCTTTCTTT CSVKGNTEAFF
TRBJ2-1 14 TRBV27 . . TGTGCCAGCAGTAGCATGGGTATATACAATGAGCAGTTCTTC CASSSMGIYNEQFF
TRBJ2-7 14 TRBV29-1 TRBD1 . TGCAGCGTTGCAGGGGGACCTCGTCTTGGAGAGCAGTACTTC CSVAGGPRLGEQYF
TRBJ1-2 14 TRBV5-1 . once TGCGCCAGCAGTTACTCCCGGCCAGAAGATGGCTACACCTTC CASSYSRPEDGYTF
TRBJ2-3 15 TRBV6-2/TRBV6-3 TRBD2 . TGTGCCAGCAGTCCAGCGGGGTCTAGCACAGATACGCAGTATTTT CASSPAGSSTDTQYF
TRBJ2-5 12 TRBV6-1 . . TGTGCCAGCAGTGATGGATGGGAGACCCAGTACTTC CASSDGWETQYF
TRBJ1-1 13 TRBV7-8 . . TGTGCCAGCAGCTTAAGGTCGAAGGCTGAAGCTTTCTTT CASSLRSKAEAFF
TRBJ2-7 13 TRBV19 TRBD1 . TGTGCCAGTAGGGGGCAGGGGGCCTACGAGCAGTACTTC CASRGQGAYEQYF
TRBJ2-1 17 TRBV4-2 . . TGTGCCAGCAGCCAAGCGGGGTGGAGGGGGCTTATGAATGAGCAGTTCTTC CASSQAGWRGLMNEQFF